These 32 T cell receptor beta chains were all obtained from the same sample, sequenced in a study of cytomegalovirus exposure and HLA in healthy donors (dated by TCRdb to 2016 to 2017). Library construction relied on the immunoSEQ multiplex PCR assay. For the multiplex PCR, a mixture combining 60 forward primers for TCR Vbeta segments and 13 reverse primers for TCR Jbeta segments was used. The table was pulled from immuneACCESS by TCRdb, which kept in-frame rearrangements only. Such tables lose some clones; where checked, under half of the loss comes from unresolved V genes, and the rest has no known cause. The sample profile shows about 170,000 clones; 72% of them were found once. Under 2.5% of the sample goes to the ten largest clones. Specimen: PBMCs. Receptor source: a human donor in good health.

The J gene is TRBJ2-6, the V gene TRBV6-1; D remains ambiguous. The CDR3 sequence is 15 residues long. V gave up 4 bases and J gave up 0 bases, with 7 bases separating them. Germline V lookup: CDR1 MNHNS, CDR2 SASEGT. CDR3 nucleotide sequence: TGTGCCAGCAGTGGGCGGATCTCTGGGGCCAACGTCCTGACTTTC. This gives the protein CASSGRISGANVLTF.

V and J are TRBV2 and TRBJ2-7, with 8 bases lining up with TRBD1. Germline CDR1 reads SNHLY; CDR2 reads FYNNEI. With 7 bases clipped from V and 3 bases from J, the junction kept 8 bases outside the gene matches. The CDR3 loop spans 14 amino acids. CDR3 nucleotides: TGTGCCAGCAAAGGGACAGGAGGAGTCTACGAGCAGTACTTC. Translating gives CASKGTGGVYEQYF.

The J gene is TRBJ1-2, the V gene TRBV7-3, with 7 bases identical to TRBD1. Trimming at V came to 1 base and at J to 5 bases, leaving 19 bases not matched to a gene. There are 19 residues in the CDR3. From germline, CDR1 is SGHTA and CDR2 FQGTGA. CDR3 in amino acids: CASSLRPGSVEGAEYGYTF. Here the CDR3 DNA reads TGTGCCAGCAGCTTAAGGCCGGGGTCCGTGGAGGGGGCAGAATATGGCTACACCTTC.

This chain connects TRBV9 to TRBJ1-2, with D perhaps TRBD1 (6 bases). The V gene lost 2 bases and the J gene lost 4 bases, with 18 bases spanning the gap. Germline V CDR1 and CDR2: SGDLS, YYNGEE. This CDR3 region has 16 residues. Here the CDR3 reads CASSVDPRGQFYGYTF. CDR3 DNA: TGTGCCAGCAGCGTGGACCCCAGAGGACAGTTCTATGGCTACACCTTC.

The V and J genes are TRBV10-3 and TRBJ2-3; 9 bases match TRBD2. V lost 2 bases to trimming and J lost 4 bases; unmatched junction nucleotides: 16. Germline loops: CDR1 ENHRY, CDR2 SYGVKD. The CDR3 runs 19 residues. The CDR3 bases are TGTGCCATCAGTGAGACGGGGACTAGCCAAAAGGTATGGGCAGATACGCAGTATTTT. This encodes CAISETGTSQKVWADTQYF.

This clone showed up just a few times. This chain joins TRBV30 and TRBJ2-1; D is unresolved. This CDR3 spans 14 amino acids. With 1 base removed from V and 3 bases from J, the gap between germline ends came to 10 bases. Germline CDR1 reads GTSNPN; CDR2 reads SVGIG (reference sequence). DNA for the CDR3: TGTGCCTGGAGTGATTACTTAAACTACAATGAGCAGTTCTTC. Amino acid sequence: CAWSDYLNYNEQFF. Looking up the rest from reference TRBV30 and TRBJ2-1 gives the full variable domain: SQTIHQWPATLVQPVGSPLSLECTVEGTSNPNLYWYRQAAGRGLQLLFYSVGIGQISSEVPQNLSASRPQDRQFILSSKKLLLSDSGFYLCAWSDYLNYNEQFFGPGTRLTVL.

The CDR3 DNA is TGTGCCAGCAGTGGACAGGGGGCGAACACCGGGGAGCTGTTTTTT. Protein product: CASSGQGANTGELFF. The chain recombines TRBV2 with TRBJ2-2; 9 nucleotides match TRBD1. CDR3 length: 15 amino acids. Germline V lookup: CDR1 SNHLY, CDR2 FYNNEI. Unmatched junction bases numbered 0, after V lost 4 bases and J lost 0 bases.

This chain connects TRBV4-2 to TRBJ2-2; no clear D gene. Trimming pared 3 bases from V and 8 bases from J, leaving 10 bases between. Germline-derived CDR1 and CDR2 are LGHNA and YNFKEQ. The CDR3 is 13 amino acids. Written as DNA, the CDR3 is TGTGCCAGCAGCCATCCGGAGCCGGGGGAGCTGTTTTTT. Protein product: CASSHPEPGELFF.

The rearrangement joins TRBV4-3 to TRBJ2-3, with TRBD2 matching over 16 bases. There are 17 residues in the CDR3. Per germline, CDR1 LGHNA and CDR2 YSLEER. J was trimmed by 5 bases and V by 3 bases; bases with no gene match: 5. As DNA, the CDR3 is TGCGCCAGCAGCCAGGGGACTAGCGGGGGGGCGGTAGATACGCAGTATTTT. This codes for CASSQGTSGGAVDTQYF.

This chain links TRBV7-6 with TRBJ2-7, with 14 positions matching TRBD2. Germline V gene sequence: CDR1 SGHVS, CDR2 FNYEAQ. Trimming at V came to 5 bases and at J to 2 bases, leaving 5 bases not matched to a gene. The CDR3 length is 16 residues. CDR3 loop: CASSARLAGGPYEQYF. DNA for the CDR3: TGTGCCAGCAGCGCCCGACTAGCGGGGGGGCCCTACGAGCAGTACTTC.

This clone was observed a handful of times. The chain joins TRBV5-1 to TRBJ1-1, with 10 bases aligning to TRBD1. Germline CDR1 is SGHRS and CDR2 is YFSETQ. The J segment lost 1 base and the V segment lost 3 bases, leaving 0 bases of the junction unmatched. This CDR3 is built from 14 residues. DNA for the CDR3: TGCGCCAGCAGCTGGGACAGGGGGAACACTGAAGCTTTCTTT. Its protein is CASSWDRGNTEAFF.

The V and J genes are TRBV19 and TRBJ2-5, with 9 bases that match TRBD2. V was clipped by 6 bases and J by 5 bases; unmatched bases: 7. This CDR3 contains 14 residues. Germline assignment: CDR1 LNHDA and CDR2 SQIVND (reference sequence). The CDR3 DNA sequence: TGTGCCAGTAGCTCCTCTAGCGGGATGGAGACCCAGTACTTC. It codes for CASSSSSGMETQYF.

The CDR3: CASSQGGTFGYGYTF. The CDR3 region has the DNA TGCGCCAGCAGCCAAGGCGGGACCTTCGGCTATGGCTACACCTTC. The rearrangement joins TRBV4-1 to TRBJ1-2; possible D gene TRBD1, 5 bases. The germline CDR1 and CDR2 sequences are MGHRA and YSYEKL. V lost 1 base and J 4 bases, leaving 13 bases between the germline ends. This CDR3 is built from 15 residues.

This chain links TRBV13 with TRBJ2-7; maybe TRBD1 (5 bases). The CDR3 is 11 amino acids. Germline V gives CDR1 PRHDT, CDR2 FYEKMQ (reference sequence). The V end was cut by 5 bases, the J end by 7 bases, with 9 bases between. This CDR3 is CASSPRQEQYF. In DNA form, the CDR3 reads TGTGCCAGCAGCCCCCGACAGGAGCAGTACTTC.

V and J are TRBV7-2 and TRBJ2-7, with D perhaps matching TRBD2 (6 bases). From germline, CDR1 is SGHTA and CDR2 FQGNSA. This CDR3 is built from 16 residues. V was shortened by 1 base and J by 0 bases, with 13 bases between the two germline ends. The CDR3 nucleotides are TGTGCCAGCAGCTTAGACGGCGGGGTTAACTCCTACGAGCAGTACTTC. Translating gives CASSLDGGVNSYEQYF.

The chain joins TRBV5-1 to TRBJ2-5, with D hard to call. Trimming left V 4 bases short and J 1 base short, with 5 bases between. The CDR3 totals 12 residues. Germline V gene data show CDR1 as SGHRS and CDR2 as YFSETQ. CDR3 residues: CASSVSQETQYF. CDR3 bases: TGCGCCAGCAGCGTCAGCCAAGAGACCCAGTACTTC.

The J gene is TRBJ1-2, the V gene TRBV2; no firm D call. In germline, CDR1 is SNHLY, CDR2 FYNNEI. The V gene lost 7 bases and the J gene lost 6 bases, with 15 bases spanning the gap. This CDR3 spans 13 amino acids. The CDR3: CASTVGWEDGYTF. In DNA form, the CDR3 reads TGTGCCAGCACGGTGGGCTGGGAGGATGGCTACACCTTC.

The chain carries TRBV13 and TRBJ2-3; 8 bases agree with TRBD2. This CDR3 region has 17 residues. The J segment lost 0 bases and the V segment lost 4 bases, leaving 9 bases of the junction unmatched. CDR1 is PRHDT and CDR2 is FYEKMQ in the germline V gene (reference sequence). CDR3 in amino acids: CASSSLLAVPSTDTQYF. The CDR3 coding sequence is TGTGCCAGCAGCTCGTTACTAGCGGTACCTAGCACAGATACGCAGTATTTT.

V usage is TRBV5-1 and J usage is TRBJ2-5, with 11 nucleotides matching TRBD1. There are 14 residues in the CDR3. From germline, CDR1 is SGHRS and CDR2 YFSETQ. Trimming cost V 3 bases and J 4 bases; bases outside gene matches: 2. The CDR3 here is CASSWTGGPETQYF. DNA of the CDR3: TGCGCCAGCAGCTGGACAGGGGGCCCAGAGACCCAGTACTTC. Complete variable domain (other parts from reference TRBV5-1 and TRBJ2-5): KAGVTQTPRYLIKTRGQQVTLSCSPISGHRSVSWYQQTPGQGLQFLFEYFSETQRNKGNFPGRFSGRQFSNSRSEMNVSTLELGDSALYLCASSWTGGPETQYFGPGTRLLVL.

The V call is TRBV28, the J call TRBJ1-2, with 8 bases that match TRBD1. Germline loops: CDR1 MDHEN, CDR2 SYDVKM. CDR3 length: 13 residues. Unmatched junction bases numbered 1, after V lost 3 bases and J lost 4 bases. In DNA, the CDR3 is TGTGCCAGCAGTTTGGGACAGGCCTATGGCTACACCTTC. It encodes CASSLGQAYGYTF.

This clone was observed a handful of times. The CDR3 reads CASSLNRQGVGDYGYTF. The CDR3, as DNA: TGTGCCAGCAGCTTAAATCGGCAGGGGGTAGGCGACTATGGCTACACCTTC. This sequence joins TRBV7-3 and TRBJ1-2, with TRBD1 identical over 7 bases. V was clipped by 1 base and J by 3 bases; unmatched bases: 11. Per germline, CDR1 SGHTA and CDR2 FQGTGA. The CDR3 is 17 residues long.

This clone appeared a single time. This chain uses TRBV7-2 with TRBJ1-2; D possibly corresponds to TRBD1 (5 bases). This CDR3 has 13 amino acids. Germline loops: CDR1 SGHTA, CDR2 FQGNSA. Deletions cut 0 bases from V and 8 bases from J, with 10 bases between. CDR3 sequence (DNA): TGTGCCAGCAGCTTAGCGTGGGGGGTGGGCTACACCTTC. It is translated as CASSLAWGVGYTF.

The gene calls are TRBV11-2 and TRBJ1-1; D remains ambiguous. Trimming removed 6 bases from V and 7 bases from J, with 12 bases in between. Germline V gene data show CDR1 as SGHAT and CDR2 as FQNNGV. The CDR3 has 12 amino acids. The CDR3 DNA is TGTGCCAGCAGTTCCTACCCGAGTGAAGCTTTCTTT. Protein product: CASSSYPSEAFF.

The DNA of the CDR3 is TGTGCCAGCAGTTTAACTTCGGGAACTGGAAACACCATATATTTT. Translation: CASSLTSGTGNTIYF. The chain has TRBV27 and TRBJ1-3, with no clear D. CDR1 and CDR2 from the germline V gene are MNHEY and SMNVEV (reference sequence). V dropped 2 bases and J dropped 2 bases, with 10 bases sitting between them. The CDR3 contains 15 residues.

This clone was recorded only once. This chain uses TRBV19 with TRBJ2-1; 8 bases match TRBD1. J was trimmed by 2 bases and V by 5 bases; bases with no gene match: 23. The CDR3 extends over 21 amino acids. The germline CDR1 and CDR2 sequences are LNHDA and SQIVND (reference sequence). The CDR3, as DNA: TGTGCCAGTAGTCCGGACAGGGTGAACACCGTCCGCCCCCGGACCTACAATGAGCAGTTCTTC. Translated: CASSPDRVNTVRPRTYNEQFF.

This clone showed up just once. The V gene is TRBV9, the J gene TRBJ1-2, with D unclear. The V and J ends lost 3 bases and 0 bases respectively, with 6 bases between them. The CDR3 extends over 13 amino acids. Germline V gene lookup returns CDR1 SGDLS and CDR2 YYNGEE. The CDR3 sequence: CASSAGPNYGYTF. CDR3 sequence (DNA): TGTGCCAGCAGCGCCGGTCCTAACTATGGCTACACCTTC.

This clone was seen only once. This chain joins TRBV9 and TRBJ2-5, with TRBD1 matching 8 bases. Germline lookup yields CDR1 SGDLS and CDR2 YYNGEE. The CDR3 has 15 amino acids. With 4 bases clipped from V and 5 bases from J, the junction kept 10 bases outside the gene matches. The DNA of the CDR3 is TGTGCCAGCAGCCCAAGCCACAGGGGGTGGGAGACCCAGTACTTC. It encodes CASSPSHRGWETQYF. The full variable domain, completed using reference TRBV9 and TRBJ2-5, is DSGVTQTPKHLITATGQRVTLRCSPRSGDLSVYWYQQSLDQGLQFLIQYYNGEERAKGNILERFSAQQFPDLHSELNLSSLELGDSALYFCASSPSHRGWETQYFGPGTRLLVL.

The V call is TRBV11-3, the J call TRBJ1-5; no clear D gene. The CDR3 runs 17 residues. Germline CDR1 SGHNT, CDR2 YENEEA. Trimming shortened V by 1 base and J by 0 bases, and 13 bases separated the two germline ends. CDR3 sequence reads: CASSLVPREYSNQPQHF. DNA of the CDR3: TGTGCCAGCAGCTTAGTCCCGAGGGAGTATAGCAATCAGCCCCAGCATTTT.

The rearrangement uses TRBV7-9 and TRBJ1-6; a possible D gene is TRBD1 (5 bases). With 5 bases removed from V and 0 bases from J, the gap between germline ends came to 11 bases. CDR3 length equals 16 residues. In germline, CDR1 is SEHNR, CDR2 FQNEAQ (reference sequence). The CDR3 DNA is TGTGCCAGCAGCCCCGCGGGGCTCTCCTATAATTCACCCCTCCACTTT. It is translated as CASSPAGLSYNSPLHF.

V and J are TRBV6-5 and TRBJ1-2; D gene ambiguous. Trimming removed 6 bases from V and 0 bases from J, with 5 bases in between. The CDR3 length is 12 residues. CDR1 and CDR2 from the germline V gene are MNHEY and SVGAGI. The CDR3 spells CASRAANYGYTF. The CDR3 bases are TGTGCCAGCAGGGCAGCTAACTATGGCTACACCTTC.

DNA of the CDR3: TGTGCCAGTAATATCTACAAGGGGCCACCACCGGACGAGCAGTACTTC. The encoded protein is CASNIYKGPPPDEQYF. The rearrangement links TRBV19 to TRBJ2-7, with a possible D match to TRBD1 (5 bases). From germline, CDR1 is LNHDA and CDR2 SQIVND (reference sequence). V lost 7 bases and J lost 5, with 24 bases in between. The CDR3 is 16 residues long.

This clone was picked up a small number of times. J is TRBJ2-5 and V is TRBV19; 12 bases line up with TRBD2. The tail of the sequence fits TRBJ2-7 better, so the J call may be wrong. The CDR3 is made up of 15 amino acids. Germline assignment: CDR1 LNHDA and CDR2 SQIVND (reference sequence). The CDR3 is CASSILAGGPYEQYF. Here the CDR3 DNA reads TGTGCCAGTAGTATCCTAGCGGGGGGGCCGTACGAGCAGTACTTC.